The 16 T cell receptor beta chains listed next were all sequenced from one sample in a study of shared clonotypes between healthy human individuals. Sequenced by immunoSEQ multiplex PCR; TCRdb stores in-frame clones only, minus some. This table has a few hundred thousand clones, less than 85% appearing once. Sequenced sample: memory CD4+ T cells sorted from blood. Specified subset: CD45RA-negative fraction. All receptors derive from a man younger than 40 in good health.

The chain has TRBV7-9 and TRBJ1-5; maybe TRBD1 (5 bases). The V end was cut by 5 bases, the J end by 1 base, with 12 bases between. The CDR3 has 15 residues. Germline V gene data show CDR1 as SEHNR and CDR2 as FQNEAQ (reference sequence). CDR3 nucleotide sequence: TGTGCCAGCAGCAAAGGGGCAGGGAGCAATCAGCCCCAGCATTTT. Residues: CASSKGAGSNQPQHF.

This chain joins TRBV2 and TRBJ1-1; D remains unclear. V lost 6 bases, J lost 2 bases, and 7 bases lay in between. Germline V gives CDR1 SNHLY, CDR2 FYNNEI. The length of the CDR3 is 12 residues. CDR3 DNA: TGTGCCAGCAGGTACGGAAACACTGAAGCTTTCTTT. Its translation is CASRYGNTEAFF.

The chain combines TRBV9 with TRBJ2-6; 10 bases map to TRBD1. The CDR3 totals 17 residues. The ends lost 0 bases at V and 1 base at J; junction bases unmatched: 1. CDR1 SGDLS and CDR2 YYNGEE come from the germline V gene. The CDR3 coding sequence is TGTGCCAGCAGCGTAGCGGGACAGGGGTCTGGGGCCAACGTCCTGACTTTC. It codes for CASSVAGQGSGANVLTF.

This clone has only a few counts. The chain links TRBV28 to TRBJ1-5; no clear D gene. V dropped 2 bases and J dropped 5 bases, with 13 bases sitting between them. Germline CDR1 reads MDHEN; CDR2 reads SYDVKM. The CDR3 runs to 15 residues. The CDR3 DNA is TGTGCCAGCAGTTTAATCAGGCGGGATGATCAGCCCCAGCATTTT. The encoded protein is CASSLIRRDDQPQHF.

This clone was counted a single time. This chain connects TRBV2 to TRBJ2-5; D tentatively fits TRBD1 or TRBD2 (6 bases each). The length of the CDR3 is 14 residues. Germline V gene data show CDR1 as SNHLY and CDR2 as FYNNEI. Trimming shortened V by 10 bases and J by 4 bases, and 19 bases separated the two germline ends. CDR3: CATERGAASETQYF. CDR3 DNA sequence: TGTGCCACCGAGAGGGGGGCCGCTTCAGAGACCCAGTACTTC.

In its sample, this clone was seen once. The chain recombines TRBV10-2 with TRBJ1-1; no clear D gene. The CDR3 spans 12 residues. The V gene's germline CDR1 is WSHSY and CDR2 SAAADI. V gave up 2 bases and J gave up 11 bases, with 12 bases separating them. The CDR3 DNA reads TGCGCCAGCAGTGAGCGAGGGTTGGAGGCTTTCTTT. This gives the protein CASSERGLEAFF.

The V call is TRBV2, the J call TRBJ1-5; 10 bases line up with TRBD1. This CDR3 comprises 15 residues. Losses at the gene ends were 6 bases for V and 2 bases for J; bases not matched to a gene: 4. CDR1 is SNHLY and CDR2 is FYNNEI in the germline V gene. The CDR3 DNA reads TGTGCCAGCAGGGAGGACAGGGGGGGCAATCAGCCCCAGCATTTT. The encoded protein is CASREDRGGNQPQHF.

The chain employs TRBV7-8 and TRBJ2-7; D is undetermined. Looked up from germline, CDR1 is SGHVS and CDR2 is FQNEAQ. V was clipped by 7 bases and J by 0 bases, with 16 bases between them. The CDR3 totals 15 residues. CDR3 loop: CASTVPLAGSYEQYF. The DNA of the CDR3 is TGTGCCAGCACAGTCCCACTTGCCGGCTCCTACGAGCAGTACTTC.

To note about this clone: A junction boundary mismatches the germline segment, possibly from a read error. The J gene is TRBJ2-6, the V gene TRBV6-1, with D possibly matching TRBD2 (6 bases). CDR1 is MNHNS, CDR2 SASEGT, per germline. This CDR3 spans 14 amino acids. CDR3 in amino acids: CASSEAVGGNVLTF. In nucleotides, the CDR3 is TGTGCCAGCAGTGAGGCTGTGGGGGGCAACGTCCTGACTTTC.

The V call is TRBV2, the J call TRBJ2-1, with D hard to call. Germline V CDR1 and CDR2: SNHLY, FYNNEI. Trimming cost V 6 bases and J 8 bases, with 14 bases left between them. This CDR3 comprises 13 residues. This CDR3 is CASSKEAADEQFF. The DNA for the CDR3 is TGTGCCAGCAGCAAAGAGGCAGCAGATGAGCAGTTCTTC.

The genes are TRBV7-9 and TRBJ2-1, with 8 bases aligning to TRBD2. The germline gives CDR1 SEHNR, CDR2 FQNEAQ (reference sequence). CDR3 length equals 15 residues. With 5 bases clipped from V and 8 bases from J, the junction kept 11 bases outside the gene matches. The CDR3 nucleotides read TGTGCCAGCAGCCCACCGGGACTAGTAATCCATGAGCAGTTCTTC. Amino acids: CASSPPGLVIHEQFF. Filled out from reference TRBV7-9 and TRBJ2-1, the complete variable domain reads DTGVSQNPRHKITKRGQNVTFRCDPISEHNRLYWYRQTLGQGPEFLTYFQNEAQLEKSRLLSDRFSAERPKGSFSTLEIQRTEQGDSAMYLCASSPPGLVIHEQFFGPGTRLTVL.

A remark on this clone: In the same sample, other DNA sequences code for this CDR3. V gene TRBV5-1 combines with J gene TRBJ2-1; 9 nucleotides match TRBD1. CDR3 size: 16 residues. Germline V gene sequence: CDR1 SGHRS, CDR2 YFSETQ. V trimming: 0 bases; J trimming: 3 bases; junction bases outside the gene matches: 4. The CDR3 DNA sequence: TGCGCCAGCAGCTTGGACCCGGGACAGGGCTACAATGAGCAGTTCTTC. It is translated as CASSLDPGQGYNEQFF.

The genes are TRBV28 and TRBJ1-4; 12 positions agree with TRBD1. Per germline, CDR1 MDHEN and CDR2 SYDVKM. J was trimmed by 11 bases and V by 5 bases; bases with no gene match: 6. The CDR3 runs to 14 residues. The CDR3 DNA reads TGTGCCAGCAGTACGGGACAGGGGGCGCGGAAACTGTTTTTT. This gives the protein CASSTGQGARKLFF.

This sequence joins TRBV10-3 and TRBJ2-4, with TRBD2 as a possible D gene (5 bases). V shed 3 bases and J shed 2 bases, with 11 bases lying between them. This CDR3 contains 15 residues. Germline V CDR1 and CDR2: ENHRY, SYGVKD. For the CDR3, the DNA is TGTGCCATCAGTGACAAGCTCGGGACCAAAAACATTCAGTACTTC. It translates to CAISDKLGTKNIQYF.

The V and J genes are TRBV7-3 and TRBJ2-5; the D call may be TRBD1 or TRBD2 (5 bases each). V lost 5 bases to trimming and J lost 2 bases, with 9 bases between them. Germline loops: CDR1 SGHTA, CDR2 FQGTGA. The CDR3 length is 13 residues. The CDR3: CASSRGSQETQYF. Written as DNA, the CDR3 is TGTGCCAGCAGCCGGGGCTCACAAGAGACCCAGTACTTC.

As DNA, the CDR3 is TGCGCCAGCAGTCCGTGGGCGAGGGAGACCCAGTACTTC. Protein product: CASSPWARETQYF. V and J are TRBV5-1 and TRBJ2-5; D call uncertain. Trimming stripped 5 bases from V and 5 bases from J, with 13 bases between. CDR3 size: 13 residues. Germline loops: CDR1 SGHRS, CDR2 YFSETQ. Full variable domain (outside the CDR3, taken from reference TRBV5-1 and TRBJ2-5): KAGVTQTPRYLIKTRGQQVTLSCSPISGHRSVSWYQQTPGQGLQFLFEYFSETQRNKGNFPGRFSGRQFSNSRSEMNVSTLELGDSALYLCASSPWARETQYFGPGTRLLVL.